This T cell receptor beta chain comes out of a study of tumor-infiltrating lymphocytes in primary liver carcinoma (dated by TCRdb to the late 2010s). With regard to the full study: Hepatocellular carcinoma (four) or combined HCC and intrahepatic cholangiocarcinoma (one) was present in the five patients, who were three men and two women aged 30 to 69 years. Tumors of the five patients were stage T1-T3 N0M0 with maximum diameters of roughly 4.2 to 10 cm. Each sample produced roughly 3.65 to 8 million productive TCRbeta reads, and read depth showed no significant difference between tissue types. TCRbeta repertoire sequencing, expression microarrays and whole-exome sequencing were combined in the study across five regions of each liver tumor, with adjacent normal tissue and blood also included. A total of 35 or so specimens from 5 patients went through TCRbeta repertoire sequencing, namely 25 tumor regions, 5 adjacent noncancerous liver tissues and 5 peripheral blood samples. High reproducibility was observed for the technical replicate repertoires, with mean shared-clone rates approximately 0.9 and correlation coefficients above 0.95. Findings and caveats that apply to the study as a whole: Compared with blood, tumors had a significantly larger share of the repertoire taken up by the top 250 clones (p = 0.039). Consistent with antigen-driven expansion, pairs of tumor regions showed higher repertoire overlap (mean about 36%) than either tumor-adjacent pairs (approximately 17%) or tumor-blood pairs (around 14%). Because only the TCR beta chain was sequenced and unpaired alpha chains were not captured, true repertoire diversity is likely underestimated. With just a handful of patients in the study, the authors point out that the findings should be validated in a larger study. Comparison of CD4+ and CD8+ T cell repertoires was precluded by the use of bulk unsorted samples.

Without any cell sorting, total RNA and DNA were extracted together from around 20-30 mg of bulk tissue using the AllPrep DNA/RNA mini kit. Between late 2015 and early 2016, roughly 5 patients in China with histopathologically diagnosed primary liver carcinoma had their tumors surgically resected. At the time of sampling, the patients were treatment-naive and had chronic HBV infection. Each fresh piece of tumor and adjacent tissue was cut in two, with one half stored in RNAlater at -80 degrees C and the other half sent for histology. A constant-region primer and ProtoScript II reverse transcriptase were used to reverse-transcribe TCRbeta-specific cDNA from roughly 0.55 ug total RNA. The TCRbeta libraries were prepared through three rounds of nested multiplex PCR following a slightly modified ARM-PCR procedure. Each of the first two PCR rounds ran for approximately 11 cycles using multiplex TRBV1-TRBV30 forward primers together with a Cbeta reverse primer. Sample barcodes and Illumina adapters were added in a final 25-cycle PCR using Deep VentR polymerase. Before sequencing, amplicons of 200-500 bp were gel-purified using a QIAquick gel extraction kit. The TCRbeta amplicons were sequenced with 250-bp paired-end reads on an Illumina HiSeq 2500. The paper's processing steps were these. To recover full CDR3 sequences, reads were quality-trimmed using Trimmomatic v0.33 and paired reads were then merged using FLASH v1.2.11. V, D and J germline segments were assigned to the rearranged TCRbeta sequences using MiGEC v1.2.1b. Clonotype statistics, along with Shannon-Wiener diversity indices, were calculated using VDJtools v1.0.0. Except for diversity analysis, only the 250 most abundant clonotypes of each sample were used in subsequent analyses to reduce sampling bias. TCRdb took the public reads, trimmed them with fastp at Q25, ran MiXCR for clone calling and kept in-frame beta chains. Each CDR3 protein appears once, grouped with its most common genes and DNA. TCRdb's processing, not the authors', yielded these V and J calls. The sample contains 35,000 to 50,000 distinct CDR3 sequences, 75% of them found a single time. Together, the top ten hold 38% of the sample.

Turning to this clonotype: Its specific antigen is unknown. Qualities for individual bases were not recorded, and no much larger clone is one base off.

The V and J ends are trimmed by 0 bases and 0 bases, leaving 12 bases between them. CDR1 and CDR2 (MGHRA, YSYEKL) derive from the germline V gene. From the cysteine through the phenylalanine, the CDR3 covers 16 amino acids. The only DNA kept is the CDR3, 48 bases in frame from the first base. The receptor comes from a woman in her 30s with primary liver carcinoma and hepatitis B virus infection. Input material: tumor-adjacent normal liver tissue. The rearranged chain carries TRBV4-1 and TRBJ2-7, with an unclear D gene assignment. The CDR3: CASSQEFSVASYEQYF. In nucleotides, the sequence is TGCGCCAGCAGCCAAGAGTTTTCGGTAGCCTCCTACGAGCAGTACTTC.